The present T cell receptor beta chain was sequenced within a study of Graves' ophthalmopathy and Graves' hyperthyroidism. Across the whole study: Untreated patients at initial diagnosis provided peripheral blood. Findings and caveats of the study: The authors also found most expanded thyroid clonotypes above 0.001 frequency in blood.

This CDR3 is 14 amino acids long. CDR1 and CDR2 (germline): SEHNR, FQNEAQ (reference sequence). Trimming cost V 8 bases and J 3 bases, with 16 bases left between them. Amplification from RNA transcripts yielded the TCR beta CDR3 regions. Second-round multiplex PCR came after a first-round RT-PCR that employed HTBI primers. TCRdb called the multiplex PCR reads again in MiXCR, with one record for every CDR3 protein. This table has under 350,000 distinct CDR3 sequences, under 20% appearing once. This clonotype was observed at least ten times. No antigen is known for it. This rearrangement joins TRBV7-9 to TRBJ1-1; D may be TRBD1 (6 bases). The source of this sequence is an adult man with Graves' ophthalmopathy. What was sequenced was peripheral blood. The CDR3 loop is CASRRNSGDTEAFF. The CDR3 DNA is TGTGCCAGCCGTCGTAACTCAGGGGACACTGAAGCTTTCTTT.